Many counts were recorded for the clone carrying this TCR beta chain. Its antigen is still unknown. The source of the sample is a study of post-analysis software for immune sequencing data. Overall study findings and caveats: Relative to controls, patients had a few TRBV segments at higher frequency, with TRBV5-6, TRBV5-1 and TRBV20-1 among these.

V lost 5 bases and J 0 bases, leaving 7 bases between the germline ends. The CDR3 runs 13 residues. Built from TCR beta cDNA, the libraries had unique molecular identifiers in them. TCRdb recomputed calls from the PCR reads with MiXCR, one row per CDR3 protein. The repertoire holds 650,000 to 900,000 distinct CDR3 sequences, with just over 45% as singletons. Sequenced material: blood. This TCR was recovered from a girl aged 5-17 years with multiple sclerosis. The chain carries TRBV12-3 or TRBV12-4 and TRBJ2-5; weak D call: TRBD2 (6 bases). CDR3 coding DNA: TGTGCCAGCAGTCGCGGGAACCAAGAGACCCAGTACTTC. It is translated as CASSRGNQETQYF.